This T cell receptor (beta chain) was identified during a study of blood T cell repertoires in COVID-19. Study background: Samples of COVID-19 (acute and convalescent) were obtained from the United States, Italy and Spain. PBMCs, B-cell-depleted T cells, or T cells provided the cDNA or gDNA that made up the material.

V was pared by 5 bases and J by 3 bases, with 2 bases of the junction left unmatched. Germline values: CDR1 GTSNPN, CDR2 SVGIG (reference sequence). The CDR3 has 13 amino acids. Seattle patients were enrolled while actively infected and followed longitudinally. In the source study's methods: Reference gene primer amplification in the assay estimated nucleated cell counts. Assay: immunoSEQ multiplex PCR; the TCRdb copy retains only in-frame clones and omits some. D and trimming come from the DNA, and the V and J calls and clone size come from that table. This sample has about 130,000 clones, with about four fifths found just once.

Sequenced: peripheral blood. The chain recombines TRBV30 with TRBJ2-7; TRBD2 matches 12 bases. The TCR comes from a man aged 25 to 45 with COVID-19, enrolled during active disease. The CDR3 sequence is CAWETSGSYEQYF. The CDR3 coding sequence is TGTGCCTGGGAGACTAGCGGGAGCTACGAGCAGTACTTC.